Each of the 23 T cell receptor beta chains below was sequenced from the same sample in a study of low-dose radiotherapy and immunotherapy resistance in tumors. Regarding time point: before trial treatment. Both TCRalpha and TCRbeta chains were reverse transcribed with V-gene-specific primers. The TCRs were subjected to amplification over around 19 PCR cycles employing a constant-region primer in conjunction with a V-primer adapter. TCRdb re-called the reads through MiXCR, storing one row per CDR3 protein. Of 55,000 to 70,000 distinct CDR3 sequences listed, approximately 25% are singletons. The material was PBMCs, obtained before treatment. The receptor set was obtained from a male donor with prostate cancer.

In its sample, this clonotype was seen many times. The gene calls are TRBV4-2 and TRBJ2-7, with 11 nucleotides matching TRBD2. The junction had 3 bases not matched to a gene; V was cut back by 1 base and J by 4 bases. In germline, CDR1 is LGHNA, CDR2 YNFKEQ. This CDR3 is built from 15 residues. For the CDR3, the DNA is TGTGCCAGCAGCCAAGGCCCTAGCGGGGGGTACGAGCAGTACTTC. Translating gives CASSQGPSGGYEQYF.

The V gene is TRBV19, the J gene TRBJ1-5, with D tentatively TRBD1 (5 bases). CDR1 and CDR2 from the germline V gene are LNHDA and SQIVND (reference sequence). Trimming pared 4 bases from V and 2 bases from J, leaving 18 bases between. The CDR3 totals 17 residues. The CDR3 DNA sequence: TGTGCCAGTAGTAACCAGGGAATGGGCAGCGGCAATCAGCCCCAGCATTTT. This gives the protein CASSNQGMGSGNQPQHF.

This clonotype showed up just a few times. The genes are TRBV24-1 and TRBJ2-1, with TRBD2 as a possible D gene (5 bases). V was clipped by 6 bases and J by 9 bases, with 8 bases between them. The length of the CDR3 is 11 residues. Germline V gene lookup returns CDR1 KGHDR and CDR2 SFDVKD. The CDR3 here is CATSIRGEQFF. As DNA, the CDR3 is TGTGCCACCAGTATCCGGGGTGAGCAGTTCTTC.

This clonotype was seen at least ten times. The chain joins TRBV30 to TRBJ2-7; D may be TRBD1 or TRBD2 (6 bases each). V dropped 7 bases and J dropped 2 bases, with 12 bases sitting between them. The germline V gene has CDR1 GTSNPN and CDR2 SVGIG (reference sequence). The CDR3 length is 12 residues. The CDR3: CALRGATYEQYF. DNA for the CDR3: TGTGCCTTAAGGGGGGCCACCTACGAGCAGTACTTC.

This clonotype has ten or more counts. This chain uses TRBV21-1 with TRBJ2-7; the table calls TRBD1, which could not be checked here. TRBV21-1 is a known pseudogene. This CDR3 comprises 12 residues. For the CDR3, the DNA is TGTGCCAGCCGACAAGGGGGGCGAGAGCAGTACTTC. It codes for CASRQGGREQYF.

This clonotype was counted many times. The chain uses TRBV3-1 and TRBJ2-1; 10 bases are a match to TRBD2. V gave up 7 bases and J gave up 9 bases; unmatched junction bases: 12. CDR3 length: 15 residues. Germline V lookup: CDR1 LGHDT, CDR2 YNNKEL (reference sequence). The CDR3 sequence is CASTRLAGQGGEQFF. In nucleotides, the CDR3 is TGTGCCAGCACCAGACTAGCGGGCCAAGGGGGTGAGCAGTTCTTC.

The table lists this clonotype with many counts. The chain uses TRBV6-5 and TRBJ2-3; D may be TRBD1 (5 bases). The V end was cut by 6 bases, the J end by 2 bases, with 15 bases between. Germline-derived CDR1 and CDR2 are MNHEY and SVGAGI. This CDR3 spans 15 amino acids. The CDR3, as DNA: TGTGCCAGCAGCCGTTCCTGGGGCCCCACAGATACGCAGTATTTT. This encodes CASSRSWGPTDTQYF.

This clonotype was seen repeatedly, ten times or more. The chain links TRBV30 to TRBJ2-1; TRBD1 matches at 7 bases. The CDR3 runs to 16 residues. Germline loops: CDR1 GTSNPN, CDR2 SVGIG (reference sequence). With 0 bases clipped from V and 2 bases from J, the junction kept 7 bases outside the gene matches. The DNA of the CDR3 is TGTGCCTGGAGTGTTTCCCGACAGGGTCCCTACAATGAGCAGTTCTTC. Translated, it gives CAWSVSRQGPYNEQFF.

V is TRBV11-3 and J is TRBJ2-5, with 10 bases that match TRBD2. The V gene end was trimmed by 7 bases and the J gene end by 4 bases; junction bases not matched to a gene: 9. The germline V gene has CDR1 SGHNT and CDR2 YENEEA. CDR3 length: 15 residues. DNA for the CDR3: TGTGCCAGCACAACCTTAGCGGGAGGAGGAGAGACCCAGTACTTC. Residues: CASTTLAGGGETQYF.

This clonotype occurred many times. The V call is TRBV19, the J call TRBJ2-2; 11 bases are shared with TRBD2. The CDR3 has 14 amino acids. The germline V gene encodes CDR1 LNHDA and CDR2 SQIVND (reference sequence). The V gene end was trimmed by 6 bases and the J gene end by 3 bases; junction bases not matched to a gene: 0. CDR3 amino acids: CASRLAGDTGELFF. The CDR3 DNA follows: TGTGCCAGTAGACTAGCGGGGGACACCGGGGAGCTGTTTTTT.

This clonotype was counted many times. The chain employs TRBV5-6 and TRBJ2-7; TRBD2 matches 13 bases. Germline CDR1 SGHDT, CDR2 YYEEEE. This CDR3 contains 14 residues. The trim removed 4 bases at V and 7 bases at J, leaving 5 bases unmatched. The CDR3 region is CASSAGLAGVEQYF. CDR3 DNA sequence: TGTGCCAGCAGCGCCGGACTAGCGGGAGTTGAGCAGTACTTC.

This clonotype was recorded only once. The junction differs from germline at one of its ends, possibly a read error. CDR3 residues: CVSSQDIVPNTEAFF. CDR3 coding DNA: TGTGTCAGCAGCCAAGATATCGTACCGAACACTGAAGCGTTCTTT. The rearrangement uses TRBV14 and TRBJ1-1; D gene ambiguous. The germline CDR1 and CDR2 sequences are SGHDN and FVKESK. The CDR3 sequence is 15 residues long.

The rearrangement joins TRBV4-1 to TRBJ2-1; D perhaps matches TRBD2 (6 bases). V was shortened by 11 bases and J by 7 bases, with 21 bases between the two germline ends. The CDR3 is made up of 14 amino acids. The germline CDR1 and CDR2 sequences are MGHRA and YSYEKL. The CDR3 DNA sequence: TGCGCCGCCGCGGGGAGCCAGGTTAAGAATGAGCAGTTCTTC. Translation: CAAAGSQVKNEQFF.

This clonotype has a count of ten or more. The J gene is TRBJ2-1, the V gene TRBV24-1; 11 nucleotides agree with TRBD2. The CDR3 spans 16 residues. The germline CDR1 and CDR2 sequences are KGHDR and SFDVKD. J was trimmed by 5 bases and V by 2 bases; bases with no gene match: 4. The CDR3 region is CATSDSSGRNDNEQFF. For the CDR3, the DNA is TGTGCCACCAGTGATTCTAGCGGGAGGAACGACAATGAGCAGTTCTTC.

As regards this clonotype: With a far larger clone one base away, a read error is the likely cause. The rearrangement joins TRBV28 to TRBJ2-7; D is possibly TRBD1 or TRBD2 (5 bases each). The germline gives CDR1 MDHEN, CDR2 SYDVKM. CDR3 length: 13 residues. Trimming pared 10 bases from V and 6 bases from J, leaving 19 bases between. The CDR3 region has the DNA TGTGCCACCATGTCGGGTGGGGGTCGCGAGCAGTACTTC. Translating gives CATMSGGGREQYF.

On this clonotype itself: The junction does not match germline at one end; this may be a read error. V is TRBV7-9 and J is TRBJ2-5; the match to TRBD2 covers 9 bases. The CDR3 runs to 16 residues. Per the germline V gene, CDR1 is SEHNR and CDR2 is FQNEAQ (reference sequence). CDR3 in DNA: TGTGCCAACAGCCCCCGTTTGCGGGAGGGCCGAGAGACCCAGTACTTC. It translates to CANSPRLREGRETQYF.

Details on this clonotype: With only one base between it and a far larger clone, this is likely a read error. V and J are TRBV6-1 and TRBJ2-7; D remains ambiguous. The CDR3 totals 11 residues. Germline assignment: CDR1 MNHNS and CDR2 SASEGT. The V and J ends lost 5 bases and 2 bases respectively, with 4 bases between them. The CDR3 here is CASSYAYEQYF. The CDR3 coding sequence is TGTGCCAGCAGTTACGCCTACGAGCAGTACTTC.

In this sample, this clonotype turned up many times. The chain links TRBV12-3 or TRBV12-4 to TRBJ2-2; 9 nucleotides align to TRBD2. The V gene end was trimmed by 6 bases and the J gene end by 4 bases; junction bases not matched to a gene: 6. This CDR3 spans 15 amino acids. CDR3 amino acids: CASRIAGAFTGELFF. The CDR3 region has the DNA TGTGCCAGCAGAATAGCGGGGGCCTTCACCGGGGAGCTGTTTTTT.

This clonotype was counted many times. V usage is TRBV9 and J usage is TRBJ1-1; TRBD1 aligns across 8 bases. Per the germline V gene, CDR1 is SGDLS and CDR2 is YYNGEE. Unmatched junction bases numbered 12, after V lost 1 base and J lost 10 bases. The CDR3 extends over 15 amino acids. CDR3 coding DNA: TGTGCCAGCAGCGTAACTGTTCAGGGGGCGCTGGGAGCTTTCTTT. The encoded protein is CASSVTVQGALGAFF.

This clonotype has at least ten counts. The rearrangement links TRBV10-3 to TRBJ1-1; 9 bases are a match to TRBD1. With V trimmed by 2 bases and J by 1 base, 11 bases remained unmatched. Looked up from germline, CDR1 is ENHRY and CDR2 is SYGVKD. CDR3 size: 18 residues. CDR3 residues: CAISEQGTGRIGNTEAFF. DNA for the CDR3: TGTGCCATCAGTGAGCAGGGGACAGGGCGGATTGGGAACACTGAAGCTTTCTTT.

This chain joins TRBV28 and TRBJ1-3; tentatively, D is TRBD1 (5 bases). Germline lookup yields CDR1 MDHEN and CDR2 SYDVKM. There are 16 residues in the CDR3. Trimming removed 5 bases from V and 4 bases from J, with 18 bases in between. CDR3 loop: CASSGTDLIAGNTIYF. In nucleotides, the CDR3 is TGTGCCAGCAGTGGGACGGACCTAATAGCAGGAAACACCATATATTTT.

This clonotype occurred many times. CDR3 sequence: CATSDRDRVYGYTF. The CDR3, as DNA: TGTGCCACCAGTGACCGGGACAGAGTCTATGGCTACACCTTC. The chain recombines TRBV24-1 with TRBJ1-2; TRBD1 matches 7 bases. V shed 4 bases, J shed 4 bases, and the junction held 5 bases outside the gene matches. The CDR3 loop spans 14 amino acids. CDR1 is KGHDR and CDR2 is SFDVKD in the germline V gene.

In this sample, this clonotype turned up many times. The CDR3 DNA follows: TGTGCCAGCACCCCAGCGGGGGCCAGAGGACGGGTTAACACTGAAGCTTTCTTT. The encoded protein is CASTPAGARGRVNTEAFF. The rearrangement links TRBV6-2 or TRBV6-3 to TRBJ1-1; D perhaps matches TRBD1 (6 bases). The CDR3 runs to 18 residues. V lost 7 bases and J lost 2, with 26 bases in between. Per the germline V gene, CDR1 is MNHEY and CDR2 is SVGEGT.